This T cell receptor (beta chain) was sequenced during a study of cytomegalovirus exposure and HLA in healthy donors. Profiling relied on immunoSEQ multiplex PCR, and the TCRdb table lists in-frame clones only, not all of them. In the table there are more than 110,000 clones, 70% to 90% of which are singletons. Donors came from a validation cohort of over a hundred subjects, distinct from the first 666-subject cohort. As for this clone: Its antigen remains unknown.

The study's findings and limits: High sensitivity and specificity were reportedly achieved when the classifier diagnosed cytomegalovirus status. First-cohort TCR clusters tended to co-occur in the approximately 120 validation repertoires, a later analysis found. Generally TCR sequences proved uncommon, though certain public TCRs appeared in numerous donors.

The CDR3 sequence is 11 residues long. V was cut by 4 bases and J by 3 bases, with 7 bases left in between. Germline V gene data show CDR1 as SQVTM and CDR2 as ANQGSEA. The sequence derives from a man aged 18 to 35 in good health and CMV-seronegative. Sequenced sample: PBMCs. The rearrangement links TRBV29-1 to TRBJ2-7; TRBD2 is a possible D gene (5 bases). Here the CDR3 DNA reads TGCAGCGTTGGGGAGATCTACGAGCAGTACTTC. Protein sequence: CSVGEIYEQYF.